The 27 T cell receptor beta chains below were found in one sample sequenced in a study of cytomegalovirus exposure and HLA in healthy donors (dated by TCRdb to about 2017). Receptors were amplified or captured by the immunoSEQ multiplex PCR assay. A mixture of 60 forward primers for TCR Vbeta segments and 13 reverse primers for TCR Jbeta segments was used in the multiplex PCR. In its TCRdb copy, this immuneACCESS table keeps in-frame sequences only and misses some clones. Where compared with another copy, unresolved V genes explain less than half of these, and the others have no known cause. This sample has 150,000 to 200,000 clones in its table, and around four fifths of those were observed once. The ten top clones hold less than 10% of the sample. Sequenced input: PBMCs. The receptors were gathered from a young man in good health and CMV-seropositive.

This chain connects TRBV27 to TRBJ1-4, with D possibly TRBD1 on 5 matching bases. V gave up 6 bases and J gave up 7 bases, with 15 bases separating them. Germline V CDR1 and CDR2: MNHEY, SMNVEV (reference sequence). This CDR3 has 14 amino acids. The CDR3 nucleotides are TGTGCCAGCAGACGCCGAGGGGAGGCTGAAAAACTGTTTTTT. Encoded protein: CASRRRGEAEKLFF. The full variable domain, in which reference TRBV27 and TRBJ1-4 provide the parts outside the CDR3, is EAQVTQNPRYLITVTGKKLTVTCSQNMNHEYMSWYRQDPGLGLRQIYYSMNVEVTDKGDVPEGYKVSRKEKRNFPLILESPSPNQTSLYFCASRRRGEAEKLFFGSGTQLSVL.

This clone has only one observation. The chain carries TRBV14 and TRBJ2-2; unclear D gene. The CDR3 spans 14 residues. Germline CDR1 SGHDN, CDR2 FVKESK. The V and J ends lost 5 bases and 3 bases respectively, with 10 bases between them. The CDR3 region is CASSVRVYTGELFF. For the CDR3, the DNA is TGTGCCAGCAGCGTACGGGTCTACACCGGGGAGCTGTTTTTT.

The gene calls are TRBV6-1 and TRBJ2-1; 10 bases agree with TRBD2. V lost 3 bases and J lost 0; bases outside the gene matches: 2. Germline CDR1 reads MNHNS; CDR2 reads SASEGT. CDR3 length: 16 residues. The CDR3 bases are TGTGCCAGCAGTGAGGGACTAGCGAACTCCTACAATGAGCAGTTCTTC. Protein product: CASSEGLANSYNEQFF.

The J gene is TRBJ2-3, the V gene TRBV7-9, with TRBD2 matching 11 bases. CDR3 length equals 16 residues. V was pared by 5 bases and J by 10 bases, with 14 bases of the junction left unmatched. The germline V gene encodes CDR1 SEHNR and CDR2 FQNEAQ (reference sequence). The CDR3 nucleotides read TGTGCCAGCAGCCCATTACCGGGACTAGCGGAATCGGCGCAGTATTTT. This codes for CASSPLPGLAESAQYF. The complete variable domain, with remaining parts taken from reference TRBV7-9 and TRBJ2-3, reads DTGVSQNPRHKITKRGQNVTFRCDPISEHNRLYWYRQTLGQGPEFLTYFQNEAQLEKSRLLSDRFSAERPKGSFSTLEIQRTEQGDSAMYLCASSPLPGLAESAQYFGPGTRLTVL.

The gene calls are TRBV4-3 and TRBJ1-4; D gene ambiguous. Trimming left V 4 bases short and J 5 bases short, with 8 bases between. The CDR3 is 13 residues long. From germline, CDR1 is LGHNA and CDR2 YSLEER. CDR3 coding DNA: TGCGCCAGCAGCCCGAGGTGGAATGAAAAACTGTTTTTT. Translated, it gives CASSPRWNEKLFF.

This chain joins TRBV6-5 and TRBJ1-2, with a possible D match to TRBD1 (6 bases). The CDR3 consists of 14 residues. Germline V lookup: CDR1 MNHEY, CDR2 SVGAGI. The V end lost 6 bases, the J end lost 1 base, and 12 bases lay between the germline ends. The CDR3 nucleotides read TGTGCCAGCAGATATTACAGGGATAACTATGGCTACACCTTC. It specifies CASRYYRDNYGYTF.

The sample holds one count of this clone. The chain uses TRBV4-1 and TRBJ2-7, with a weak D call TRBD1 (6 bases). The CDR3 extends over 15 amino acids. The germline V gene has CDR1 MGHRA and CDR2 YSYEKL. Trimming took 3 bases from V and 2 from J, leaving 14 bases between them. CDR3 amino acids: CASSQVGQSTYEQYF. The CDR3 nucleotides are TGCGCCAGCAGCCAGGTTGGACAGTCGACCTACGAGCAGTACTTC.

This chain connects TRBV27 to TRBJ1-1; 9 nucleotides agree with TRBD1. Losses at the gene ends were 6 bases for V and 6 bases for J; bases not matched to a gene: 8. CDR3 length equals 14 residues. The germline CDR1 and CDR2 sequences are MNHEY and SMNVEV (reference sequence). The CDR3 DNA reads TGTGCCAGCAGCCGGGACAGGGTCAACCCTGAAGCTTTCTTT. Translating gives CASSRDRVNPEAFF.

As DNA, the CDR3 is TGTGCCAGCAGCTTAGTTTCGTCGGGAAGCACCGGGGAGCTGTTTTTT. This sequence encodes CASSLVSSGSTGELFF. The chain links TRBV7-8 to TRBJ2-2; TRBD2 is a possible D gene (5 bases). Germline lookup yields CDR1 SGHVS and CDR2 FQNEAQ. Deletions cut 1 base from V and 4 bases from J, with 13 bases between. The CDR3 consists of 16 residues.

This sequence joins TRBV4-2 and TRBJ2-1; D is possibly TRBD1 (6 bases). This CDR3 region has 15 residues. V was pared by 0 bases and J by 8 bases, with 14 bases between. Germline V gives CDR1 LGHNA, CDR2 YNFKEQ. CDR3 amino acids: CASSQEWGPLDEQFF. CDR3 nucleotide sequence: TGTGCCAGCAGCCAAGAGTGGGGGCCTTTGGATGAGCAGTTCTTC.

This chain connects TRBV5-6 to TRBJ1-5, with TRBD1 as a possible D gene (5 bases). Germline V CDR1 and CDR2: SGHDT, YYEEEE. V was shortened by 0 bases and J by 2 bases, with 12 bases between the two germline ends. This CDR3 has 16 residues. CDR3 bases: TGTGCCAGCAGCTTGGCTCGGGGGGTAGGCAATCAGCCCCAGCATTTT. It translates to CASSLARGVGNQPQHF. The full variable domain, in which reference TRBV5-6 and TRBJ1-5 provide the parts outside the CDR3, is DAGVTQSPTHLIKTRGQQVTLRCSPKSGHDTVSWYQQALGQGPQFIFQYYEEEERQRGNFPDRFSGHQFPNYSSELNVNALLLGDSALYLCASSLARGVGNQPQHFGDGTRLSIL.

This sequence joins TRBV27 and TRBJ1-5, with 10 bases identical to TRBD1. The CDR3 sequence is 17 residues long. Germline values: CDR1 MNHEY, CDR2 SMNVEV (reference sequence). J was trimmed by 2 bases and V by 4 bases; bases with no gene match: 8. The CDR3 here is CASSSRQGALGNQPQHF. Here the CDR3 DNA reads TGTGCCAGCAGTTCACGACAGGGGGCTTTGGGCAATCAGCCCCAGCATTTT.

The gene calls are TRBV5-1 and TRBJ2-5; possible D gene TRBD2, 5 bases. Germline loops: CDR1 SGHRS, CDR2 YFSETQ. The V and J ends lost 0 bases and 1 base respectively, with 25 bases between them. The CDR3 runs 20 residues. The CDR3 sequence is CASSLASGGLQIRVQETQYF. CDR3 in DNA: TGCGCCAGCAGCTTGGCAAGTGGAGGACTTCAGATTAGGGTCCAAGAGACCCAGTACTTC.

The chain has TRBV7-2 and TRBJ1-2; D gene uncertain. CDR1 and CDR2 from the germline V gene are SGHTA and FQGNSA. V was cut by 3 bases and J by 6 bases, with 8 bases left in between. This CDR3 region has 12 residues. The CDR3 spells CASSFGRDGYTF. The CDR3 DNA reads as TGTGCCAGCAGCTTTGGGAGGGATGGCTACACCTTC.

V and J are TRBV4-1 and TRBJ1-1; D might be TRBD1 (5 bases). The ends were cut back, 5 bases at V and 1 base at J, with 11 bases in the middle. The CDR3 extends over 14 amino acids. Germline assignment: CDR1 MGHRA and CDR2 YSYEKL. In DNA form, the CDR3 reads TGCGCCAGCAGCTTTCTGACAGAGAACACTGAAGCTTTCTTT. This sequence encodes CASSFLTENTEAFF.

The rearrangement uses TRBV6-1 and TRBJ2-7; 8 bases map to TRBD2. This CDR3 contains 11 residues. Germline-derived CDR1 and CDR2 are MNHNS and SASEGT. Trimming took 10 bases from V and 7 from J; bases not matched to a gene: 6. CDR3 nucleotide sequence: TGTGCCACCTCACGGGGGGGGGAGCAGTACTTC. Encoded protein: CATSRGGEQYF.

This chain uses TRBV5-6 with TRBJ1-1, with D perhaps TRBD1 (5 bases). The V gene's germline CDR1 is SGHDT and CDR2 YYEEEE. The V end lost 4 bases, the J end lost 3 bases, and 13 bases lay between the germline ends. The CDR3 is made up of 14 amino acids. In DNA, the CDR3 is TGTGCCAGCAGCGCCGACAGAAAGGACACTGAAGCTTTCTTT. It specifies CASSADRKDTEAFF.

CDR3 coding DNA: TGTGCCACCCAACAGGCGGCCCAGTACTTC. Protein product: CATQQAAQYF. The V gene is TRBV7-9, the J gene TRBJ2-5; possibly TRBD1 for D (5 bases). CDR3 length equals 10 residues. The germline gives CDR1 SEHNR, CDR2 FQNEAQ (reference sequence). The V gene lost 10 bases and the J gene lost 9 bases, with 12 bases spanning the gap. The full variable domain, completed using reference TRBV7-9 and TRBJ2-5, is DTGVSQNPRHKITKRGQNVTFRCDPISEHNRLYWYRQTLGQGPEFLTYFQNEAQLEKSRLLSDRFSAERPKGSFSTLEIQRTEQGDSAMYLCATQQAAQYFGPGTRLLVL.

The V and J genes are TRBV7-9 and TRBJ2-2; weak D call: TRBD1 (5 bases). Trimming took 4 bases from V and 5 from J, leaving 14 bases between them. The CDR3 is 15 amino acids. Germline V gene sequence: CDR1 SEHNR, CDR2 FQNEAQ (reference sequence). The CDR3, as DNA: TGTGCCAGCAGCTCCCAAGGACAAGTAACCGGGGAGCTGTTTTTT. This gives the protein CASSSQGQVTGELFF.

The gene calls are TRBV2 and TRBJ1-2; D is possibly TRBD1 (6 bases). The V gene lost 9 bases and the J gene lost 14 bases, with 19 bases spanning the gap. This CDR3 has 11 residues. In germline, CDR1 is SNHLY, CDR2 FYNNEI. The CDR3 here is CASRRGPLLTF. In DNA form, the CDR3 reads TGTGCCAGTCGCAGGGGACCCCTCTTAACCTTC.

This sequence joins TRBV10-3 and TRBJ1-4; D is possibly TRBD1 (5 bases). Germline-derived CDR1 and CDR2 are ENHRY and SYGVKD. The CDR3 contains 15 residues. V lost 4 bases and J lost 4, with 13 bases in between. CDR3 sequence: CAISGARELNEKLFF. The CDR3 nucleotides read TGTGCCATCAGTGGGGCCAGGGAACTTAATGAAAAACTGTTTTTT.

The chain is built from TRBV20-1 and TRBJ1-1; no clear D gene. Germline CDR1 DFQATT, CDR2 SNEGSKA (reference sequence). The CDR3 runs 11 residues. Trimming removed 4 bases at V and 4 bases at J, with 7 bases between. CDR3 sequence: CSATYRTEAFF. The CDR3 nucleotides read TGCAGTGCTACCTACCGCACTGAAGCTTTCTTT.

The chain couples TRBV6-1 to TRBJ2-1, with D possibly matching TRBD2 (5 bases). The CDR3 sequence is 13 residues long. Looked up from germline, CDR1 is MNHNS and CDR2 is SASEGT. Trimming took off 6 bases at V and 1 base at J, with 7 bases between the two ends. CDR3 nucleotides: TGTGCCAGCAGAGCGGTTTCCTACAATGAGCAGTTCTTC. Residues: CASRAVSYNEQFF.

The CDR3, as DNA: TGTGCCAGCAGTGAATCAGGACTCAATGAAGCTTTCTTT. The encoded protein is CASSESGLNEAFF. This rearrangement joins TRBV25-1 to TRBJ1-1; D remains unclear. Trimming left V 1 base short and J 7 bases short, with 10 bases between. There are 13 residues in the CDR3. Germline values: CDR1 MGHDK, CDR2 SYGVNS.

The gene calls are TRBV7-9 and TRBJ2-3; unclear D gene. V lost 5 bases and J lost 3, with 12 bases in between. The CDR3 covers 14 residues. Germline CDR1 and CDR2: SEHNR and FQNEAQ (reference sequence). CDR3 coding DNA: TGTGCCAGCAGCCGACAATTAGTAACAGATACGCAGTATTTT. It encodes CASSRQLVTDTQYF.

The chain carries TRBV5-1 and TRBJ2-5; the D gene is possibly TRBD2 (5 bases). The J call may be mistaken, given a closer DNA end match to TRBJ2-7. Germline CDR1 reads SGHRS; CDR2 reads YFSETQ. The CDR3 covers 16 residues. The DNA for the CDR3 is TGCGCCAGCAGCTTGGACGGGGTAAGGGTGGTTGGCGAGCAGTACTTC. Its protein product is CASSLDGVRVVGEQYF.

The chain joins TRBV10-3 to TRBJ1-5; TRBD1 might be the D (6 bases). V lost 10 bases and J lost 4, with 23 bases in between. The CDR3 runs 16 residues. Germline CDR1 ENHRY, CDR2 SYGVKD. The CDR3 region is CATGGQTNQGNQPQHF. The CDR3 bases are TGTGCCACGGGAGGACAGACAAACCAGGGGAATCAGCCCCAGCATTTT.